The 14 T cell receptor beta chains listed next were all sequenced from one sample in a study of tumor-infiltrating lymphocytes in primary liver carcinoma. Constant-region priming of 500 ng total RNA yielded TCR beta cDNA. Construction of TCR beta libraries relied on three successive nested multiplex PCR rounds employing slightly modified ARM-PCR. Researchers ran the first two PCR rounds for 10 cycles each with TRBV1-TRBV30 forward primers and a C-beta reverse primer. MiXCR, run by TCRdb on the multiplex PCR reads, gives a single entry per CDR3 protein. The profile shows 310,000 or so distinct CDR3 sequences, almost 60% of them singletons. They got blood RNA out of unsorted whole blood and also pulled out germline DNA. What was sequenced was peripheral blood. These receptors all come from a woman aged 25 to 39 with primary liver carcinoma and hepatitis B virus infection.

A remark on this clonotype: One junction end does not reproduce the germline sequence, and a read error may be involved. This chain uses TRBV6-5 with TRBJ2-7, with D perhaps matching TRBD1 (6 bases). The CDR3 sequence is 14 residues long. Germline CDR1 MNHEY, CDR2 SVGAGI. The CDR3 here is CASSYSGHLYEQCF. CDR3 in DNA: TGTGCCAGCAGTTACTCGGGACACCTCTACGAGCAGTGCTTC.

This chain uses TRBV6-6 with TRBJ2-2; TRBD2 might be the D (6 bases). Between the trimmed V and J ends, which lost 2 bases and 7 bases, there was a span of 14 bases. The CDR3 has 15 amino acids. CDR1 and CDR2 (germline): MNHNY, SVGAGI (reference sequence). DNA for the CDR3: TGTGCCAGCAGTTACGTCGGGAGAGGAGTCGGGGAGCTGTTTTTT. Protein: CASSYVGRGVGELFF.

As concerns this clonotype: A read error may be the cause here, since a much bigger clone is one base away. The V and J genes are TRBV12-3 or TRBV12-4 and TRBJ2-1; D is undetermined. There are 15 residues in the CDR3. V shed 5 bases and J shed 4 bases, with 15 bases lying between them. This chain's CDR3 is CASSMMYQNYNEQFF. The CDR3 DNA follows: TGTGCCAGCAGTATGATGTATCAGAATTACAATGAGCAGTTCTTC.

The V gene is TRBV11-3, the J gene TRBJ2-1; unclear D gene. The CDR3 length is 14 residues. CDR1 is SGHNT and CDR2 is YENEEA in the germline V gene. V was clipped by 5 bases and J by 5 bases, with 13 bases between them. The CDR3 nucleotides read TGTGCCAGCAGCCTACAGAGAGAACACAATGAGCAGTTCTTC. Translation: CASSLQREHNEQFF.

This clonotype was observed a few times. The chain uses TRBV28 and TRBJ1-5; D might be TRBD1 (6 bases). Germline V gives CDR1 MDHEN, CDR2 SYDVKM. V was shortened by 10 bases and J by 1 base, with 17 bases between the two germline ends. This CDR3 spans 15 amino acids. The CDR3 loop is CATLIAQGSNQPQHF. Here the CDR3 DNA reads TGTGCCACCCTCATCGCCCAGGGGAGCAATCAGCCCCAGCATTTT.

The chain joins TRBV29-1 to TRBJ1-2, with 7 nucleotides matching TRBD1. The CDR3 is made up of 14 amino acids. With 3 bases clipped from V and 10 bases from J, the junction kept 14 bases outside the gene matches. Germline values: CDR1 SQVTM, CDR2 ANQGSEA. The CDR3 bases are TGCAGCGTTGAGACAGACAGGGAAGGGAATGACTACACCTTC. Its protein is CSVETDREGNDYTF. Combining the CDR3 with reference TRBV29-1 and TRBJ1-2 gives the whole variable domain SAVISQKPSRDICQRGTSLTIQCQVDSQVTMMFWYRQQPGQSLTLIATANQGSEATYESGFVIDKFPISRPNLTFSTLTVSNMSPEDSSIYLCSVETDREGNDYTFGSGTRLTVV.

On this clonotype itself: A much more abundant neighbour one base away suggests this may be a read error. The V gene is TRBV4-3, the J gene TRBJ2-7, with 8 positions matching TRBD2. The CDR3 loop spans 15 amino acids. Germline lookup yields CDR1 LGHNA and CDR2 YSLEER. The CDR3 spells CASSQIAGPNYEQCF. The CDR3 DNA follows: TGCGCCAGCAGCCAAATAGCGGGGCCGAACTACGAGCAGTGCTTC.

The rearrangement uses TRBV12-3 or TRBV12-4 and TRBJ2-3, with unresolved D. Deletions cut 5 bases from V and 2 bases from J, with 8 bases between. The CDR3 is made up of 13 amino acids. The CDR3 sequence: CASSGPLTDTQYF. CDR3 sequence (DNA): TGTGCCAGCAGTGGGCCACTCACAGATACGCAGTATTTT.

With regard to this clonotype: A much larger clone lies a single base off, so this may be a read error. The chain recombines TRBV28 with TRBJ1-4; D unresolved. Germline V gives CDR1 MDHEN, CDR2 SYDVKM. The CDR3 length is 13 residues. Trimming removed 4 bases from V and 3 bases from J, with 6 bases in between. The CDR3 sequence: CASSSTANEKLFF. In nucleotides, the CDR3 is TGTGCCAGCAGTTCTACGGCTAATGAAAAACTGTTTTTT.

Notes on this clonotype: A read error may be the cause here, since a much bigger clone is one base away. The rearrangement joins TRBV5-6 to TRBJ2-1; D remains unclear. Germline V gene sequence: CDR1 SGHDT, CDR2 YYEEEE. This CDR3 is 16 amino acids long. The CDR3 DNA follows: TGTGCCGGCAGCTTGGACGGTAGAATTGCCTACAATGAGCAGTTCTTC. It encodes CAGSLDGRIAYNEQFF.

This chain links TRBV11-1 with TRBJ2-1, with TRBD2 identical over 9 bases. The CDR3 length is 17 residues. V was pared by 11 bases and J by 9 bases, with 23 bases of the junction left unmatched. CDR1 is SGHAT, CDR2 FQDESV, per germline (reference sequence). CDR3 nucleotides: TGTGCCGCCAGCTTAGAGAGCGAGCGGGAGGCCAGGGGTGAGCAGTTCTTC. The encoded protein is CAASLESEREARGEQFF.

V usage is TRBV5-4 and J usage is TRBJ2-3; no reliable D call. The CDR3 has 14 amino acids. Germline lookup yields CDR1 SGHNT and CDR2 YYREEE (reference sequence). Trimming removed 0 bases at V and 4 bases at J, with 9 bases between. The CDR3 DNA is TGTGCCAGCAGCTTGGCCTGGACGGCAGATACGCAGTATTTT. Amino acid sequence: CASSLAWTADTQYF.

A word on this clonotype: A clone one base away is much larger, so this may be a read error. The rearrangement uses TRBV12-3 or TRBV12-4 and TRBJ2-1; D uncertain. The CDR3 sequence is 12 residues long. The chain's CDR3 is CASRGESSEQSF. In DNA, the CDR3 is TGTGCCAGCAGAGGTGAGAGCTCTGAGCAGTCCTTC.

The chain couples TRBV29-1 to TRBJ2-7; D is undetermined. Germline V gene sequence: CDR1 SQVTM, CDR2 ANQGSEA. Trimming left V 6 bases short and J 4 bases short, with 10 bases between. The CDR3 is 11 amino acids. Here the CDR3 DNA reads TGCAGCGTGATAGAAGAGTACGAGCAGTACTTC. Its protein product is CSVIEEYEQYF.